This is a list of T cell receptor beta chains from one sample in a study of beta chain features in type 1 diabetes. Data came from immunoSEQ multiplex PCR; TCRdb stores just in-frame clones and leaves some out. The sample carries 150,000 or so clones, about 9.1% recorded once. The sample comprised central memory CD4+ T cells from blood. The receptors were gathered from a woman younger than 30 in good health. CDR3s include the opening cysteine and the closing phenylalanine or tryptophan. Each record gives: D gene, J gene, V gene, clone size, CDR3 protein, CDR3 DNA. A D gene is named only where the DNA matches it firmly. Size tells how often a clone was seen (once, few, many) or the class of an expanded clone, and some rows leave it out.

d_call: NA
j_call: TRBJ1-2
v_call: TRBV20-1
clone_size: NA
cdr3_aa: CSARPSYGYTF
cdr3_nt: TGCAGTGCTAGACCCAGCTATGGCTACACCTTC

d_call: TRBD1
j_call: TRBJ1-6
v_call: TRBV30
clone_size: NA
cdr3_aa: CAWADRPNNSPLHF
cdr3_nt: TGTGCCTGGGCGGACAGGCCCAATAATTCACCCCTCCACTTT

d_call: NA
j_call: TRBJ1-2
v_call: TRBV29-1
clone_size: NA
cdr3_aa: CSVGEALTYGYTF
cdr3_nt: TGCAGCGTCGGTGAGGCGCTAACTTATGGCTACACCTTC

d_call: TRBD2
j_call: TRBJ2-3
v_call: TRBV30
clone_size: NA
cdr3_aa: CAFNGGDTQYF
cdr3_nt: TGTGCCTTCAACGGGGGGGATACGCAGTATTTT

d_call: NA
j_call: TRBJ2-3
v_call: TRBV2
clone_size: NA
cdr3_aa: CASGETADTQYF
cdr3_nt: TGTGCCAGCGGTGAAACGGCAGATACGCAGTATTTT

d_call: TRBD1
j_call: TRBJ2-1
v_call: TRBV11-3
clone_size: few
cdr3_aa: CASSSGTDGDEQFF
cdr3_nt: TGTGCCAGCAGCTCCGGGACAGACGGCGATGAGCAGTTCTTC

d_call: NA
j_call: TRBJ1-1
v_call: TRBV7-3
clone_size: NA
cdr3_aa: CASSLSTGTEAFF
cdr3_nt: TGTGCCAGCAGCTTAAGTACCGGCACTGAAGCTTTCTTT

d_call: TRBD1
j_call: TRBJ2-7
v_call: TRBV5-1
clone_size: NA
cdr3_aa: CASSFWQGAGEQYF
cdr3_nt: TGCGCCAGCAGCTTTTGGCAGGGGGCGGGCGAGCAGTACTTC

d_call: TRBD1
j_call: TRBJ1-2
v_call: TRBV9
clone_size: NA
cdr3_aa: CASSVGGTGRYGYTF
cdr3_nt: TGTGCCAGCAGCGTCGGTGGGACAGGCCGCTATGGCTACACCTTC

d_call: TRBD2
j_call: TRBJ2-7
v_call: TRBV5-1
clone_size: NA
cdr3_aa: CASSLTSGSGGYEQYF
cdr3_nt: TGCGCCAGCAGCTTGACTAGCGGGAGTGGTGGCTACGAGCAGTACTTC

d_call: NA
j_call: TRBJ2-7
v_call: TRBV30
clone_size: NA
cdr3_aa: CAGAGDEKGDEQYF
cdr3_nt: TGTGCCGGGGCGGGTGACGAGAAGGGGGACGAGCAGTACTTC

d_call: TRBD2
j_call: TRBJ2-1
v_call: TRBV4-1
clone_size: NA
cdr3_aa: CASSQGWGGSNEQFF
cdr3_nt: TGCGCCAGCAGCCAAGGTTGGGGCGGGAGTAATGAGCAGTTCTTC

d_call: NA
j_call: TRBJ2-3
v_call: TRBV7-8
clone_size: NA
cdr3_aa: CASSFQTGRGDTQYF
cdr3_nt: TGTGCCAGCAGCTTCCAGACAGGGCGGGGTGATACGCAGTATTTT

d_call: NA
j_call: TRBJ2-5
v_call: TRBV4-2
clone_size: NA
cdr3_aa: CASSFGMRETQYF
cdr3_nt: TGTGCCAGCAGCTTCGGGATGAGGGAGACCCAGTACTTC

d_call: NA
j_call: TRBJ2-3
v_call: TRBV5-6
clone_size: NA
cdr3_aa: CASSLVQSTDTQYF
cdr3_nt: TGTGCCAGCAGCTTGGTCCAATCCACAGATACGCAGTATTTT

d_call: NA
j_call: TRBJ2-3
v_call: TRBV19
clone_size: few
cdr3_aa: CASSMWPTSTDTQYF
cdr3_nt: TGTGCCAGTAGTATGTGGCCGACTAGCACAGATACGCAGTATTTT

d_call: TRBD1
j_call: TRBJ2-5
v_call: TRBV30
clone_size: NA
cdr3_aa: CAWSVGDRGRETQYF
cdr3_nt: TGTGCCTGGAGTGTAGGGGACAGGGGGCGCGAGACCCAGTACTTC

d_call: NA
j_call: TRBJ2-3
v_call: TRBV2
clone_size: few
cdr3_aa: CASSYTTDTQYF
cdr3_nt: TGTGCCAGCAGTTACACCACAGATACGCAGTATTTT

d_call: NA
j_call: TRBJ2-2
v_call: TRBV15
clone_size: once
cdr3_aa: CATSRDPLGGTGELFF
cdr3_nt: TGTGCCACCAGCAGAGATCCCTTAGGGGGAACCGGGGAGCTGTTTTTT

d_call: NA
j_call: TRBJ2-3
v_call: TRBV12-2
clone_size: NA
cdr3_aa: CASRLVHRGGSSTDTQYF
cdr3_nt: TGTGCAAGTCGCTTAGTCCATAGGGGGGGTAGTAGCACAGATACGCAGTATTTT

d_call: NA
j_call: TRBJ1-2
v_call: TRBV7-9
clone_size: few
cdr3_aa: CASSADQPGHSGYTF
cdr3_nt: TGTGCCAGCAGCGCAGACCAGCCGGGACACAGTGGCTACACCTTC

d_call: NA
j_call: TRBJ2-4
v_call: TRBV2
clone_size: NA
cdr3_aa: CASSEVEGAQYF
cdr3_nt: TGTGCCAGCAGTGAAGTGGAGGGGGCCCAGTACTTC

d_call: TRBD2
j_call: TRBJ2-1
v_call: TRBV13
clone_size: NA
cdr3_aa: CASSLGRGGEQFF
cdr3_nt: TGTGCCAGCAGCTTAGGACGGGGGGGGGAGCAGTTCTTC

d_call: NA
j_call: TRBJ1-2
v_call: TRBV18
clone_size: few
cdr3_aa: CASSPAGDGYGYTF
cdr3_nt: TGTGCCAGCTCACCAGCGGGGGACGGCTATGGCTACACCTTC